This TCR beta chain was captured by sequencing in a study of control samples from healthy donors and cancer patients. Using immunoSEQ multiplex PCR, the repertoire was profiled, and TCRdb retains in-frame clones only, with some absent. The table includes 160,000 or so clones, more than 85% detected once. The germline V gene has CDR1 SEHNR and CDR2 FQNEAQ (reference sequence). The CDR3 runs 13 residues. V was pared by 3 bases and J by 6 bases, with 5 bases of the junction left unmatched. Sample: blood. The chain has TRBV7-9 and TRBJ2-7; 7 bases agree with TRBD1. The sequence was collected from a man aged 50-60 years in good health. CDR3 protein: CASSFKGGAEQYF. In nucleotides, the CDR3 is TGTGCCAGCAGCTTTAAAGGGGGCGCCGAGCAGTACTTC.